The T cell receptor beta chain described here comes from a study of human T cells and chemical hapten exposure. Specified time point: pre-sensitization, week 0. Treatment reported: therapeutic diphenylcyclopropenone sensitization with weekly scalp DPC. Researchers extracted total RNA from unfractionated whole blood. TCRdb independently ran MiXCR on the RACE reads; one entry per CDR3 protein. The profile shows tens of thousands of distinct CDR3 sequences, 9.5% to 10% of them singletons. The CDR3 is 13 residues long. Germline V gives CDR1 SGHNT, CDR2 YENEEA. The ends were cut back, 5 bases at V and 7 bases at J, with 15 bases in the middle.

The source is a woman aged 25-40 years with alopecia areata. Some clones in this sample may be carry-over from other donors' samples. This sequence joins TRBV11-3 and TRBJ2-7, with D perhaps matching TRBD1 or TRBD2 (5 bases each). Sequences were derived from whole blood, sampled in connection with sensitization to the hapten diphenylcyclopropenone (DPC). This CDR3 is CASSEGRFGEQYF. The DNA for the CDR3 is TGTGCCAGCAGCGAGGGACGTTTTGGGGAGCAGTACTTC.